This TCR beta chain was captured in a study of vaccination and CD4 T cells after COVID-19. At the level of the study: SARS-CoV-2 PCR on nasal swabs had been positive for the convalescent patients; fewer than 10 were mild and one was severe. Findings of the study overall: The median number of SARS-CoV-2-reactive clonotypes increased from 21 to 38, a change that did not reach significance. Convalescent patients saw a median 86.3% of their reactive clones show up only after vaccination.

Cultured CD4+ T-cell DNA underwent Oncomine TCR Beta short-read sequencing. Each CDR3 protein gets one entry after TCRdb re-called the PCR reads with MiXCR. The data contain under 25,000 distinct CDR3 sequences, 44% of them singletons. Per the germline V gene, CDR1 is SGHAT and CDR2 is FQDESV (reference sequence). This CDR3 spans 14 amino acids. The V segment lost 4 bases and the J segment 2 bases; nucleotides outside the gene matches: 1. Comments on this clonotype: What it binds is not known.

Documented treatment: roughly 10-day PBMC culture with coronavirus spike peptide pools or control peptides (ViraFEST assay). ViraFEST used peptide pools to expand antigen-specific T cells before TCR sequencing. The clonotype comes from a human donor who had recovered from COVID-19. This rearrangement joins TRBV11-1 to TRBJ1-2; 10 nucleotides agree with TRBD1. This sample comprised CD4+ T cells from blood, cultured in vitro, obtained before SARS-CoV-2 vaccination. CDR3 in DNA: TGTGCCAGCAGCTCGGACAGGGGGAACTATGGCTACACCTTC. This encodes CASSSDRGNYGYTF. Drawing the rest from reference TRBV11-1 and TRBJ1-2, the complete variable domain is EAEVAQSPRYKITEKSQAVAFWCDPISGHATLYWYRQILGQGPELLVQFQDESVVDDSQLPKDRFSAERLKGVDSTLKIQPAELGDSAMYLCASSSDRGNYGYTFGSGTRLTVV.